A single sample is the source of the 9 T cell receptor beta chains below, sequenced in a study of blood T cell repertoires in COVID-19. Data came from immunoSEQ multiplex PCR; TCRdb stores just in-frame clones and leaves some out. The sample gives 250,000 to 300,000 clones, 70% to 90% of which show up once; around 0.98% is in the top ten. Material: peripheral blood. All receptors come from a woman between 40 and 55 years old who had recovered from COVID-19.

The chain employs TRBV13 and TRBJ1-1; D possibly corresponds to TRBD1 (6 bases). Germline loops: CDR1 PRHDT, CDR2 FYEKMQ (reference sequence). V was pared by 5 bases and J by 10 bases, with 17 bases between. The CDR3 covers 13 residues. CDR3 sequence reads: CASSHRGATAAFF. The CDR3 DNA is TGTGCCAGCAGCCACCGGGGGGCTACCGCAGCTTTCTTT.

The J gene is TRBJ2-7, the V gene TRBV27; 10 positions agree with TRBD1. The CDR3 contains 9 residues. Germline V gene sequence: CDR1 MNHEY, CDR2 SMNVEV (reference sequence). In DNA form, the CDR3 reads TGTGCGACAGGGGGCAAGCAGTACGTC. This gives the protein CATGGKQYV.

This chain uses TRBV2 with TRBJ1-5, with a possible D match to TRBD1 (6 bases). V lost 6 bases, J lost 4 bases, and 16 bases lay in between. Germline loops: CDR1 SNHLY, CDR2 FYNNEI. The CDR3 extends over 15 amino acids. Here the CDR3 DNA reads TGTGCCAGCAGCCCGGACAGAACCTCGAATCAGCCCCAGCATTTT. This encodes CASSPDRTSNQPQHF. Variable domain in full (rest from reference TRBV2 and TRBJ1-5): EPEVTQTPSHQVTQMGQEVILRCVPISNHLYFYWYRQILGQKVEFLVSFYNNEISEKSEIFDDQFSVERPDGSNFTLKIRSTKLEDSAMYFCASSPDRTSNQPQHFGDGTRLSIL.

The chain combines TRBV9 with TRBJ2-1; 7 bases fit TRBD2. V shed 3 bases and J 5 bases; nucleotides not matched to a gene: 11. Germline V gene data show CDR1 as SGDLS and CDR2 as YYNGEE. The CDR3 runs to 16 residues. CDR3 DNA: TGTGCCAGCAGCGGTCGCGGGAGCGGGAAGAACAATGAGCAGTTCTTC. It encodes CASSGRGSGKNNEQFF.

This clone was seen just once. This sequence joins TRBV14 and TRBJ2-1, with 11 bases aligning to TRBD2. In germline, CDR1 is SGHDN, CDR2 FVKESK. The CDR3 contains 16 residues. V was clipped by 6 bases and J by 1 base; unmatched bases: 5. The CDR3 is CASSWTSGQSYNEQFF. The CDR3 bases are TGTGCCAGCAGTTGGACTAGCGGGCAATCCTACAATGAGCAGTTCTTC.

This clone has a handful of counts. CDR3 sequence: CASSYRYQPQHF. DNA for the CDR3: TGTGCCAGCAGTTACCGTTATCAGCCCCAGCATTTT. The chain is built from TRBV6-6 and TRBJ1-5; unclear D gene. The germline V and J ends were trimmed by 2 bases and 5 bases, with 4 bases remaining between them. Per the germline V gene, CDR1 is MNHNY and CDR2 is SVGAGI (reference sequence). The CDR3 length is 12 residues.

The chain employs TRBV10-1 and TRBJ1-4, with 9 bases identical to TRBD1. There are 16 residues in the CDR3. CDR1 and CDR2 from the germline V gene are WNHNN and SYGVQD (reference sequence). V lost 2 bases to trimming and J lost 8 bases; unmatched junction nucleotides: 9. CDR3 amino acids: CASSETGTGIDEKLFF. CDR3 DNA sequence: TGCGCCAGCAGTGAGACAGGGACAGGGATCGACGAAAAACTGTTTTTT.

This sequence joins TRBV6-5 and TRBJ1-2; 7 nucleotides line up with TRBD1. The V gene end was trimmed by 0 bases and the J gene end by 4 bases; junction bases not matched to a gene: 5. The germline gives CDR1 MNHEY, CDR2 SVGAGI. This CDR3 is built from 15 residues. The CDR3 loop reads CASSYSGGGGYGYTF. In nucleotides, the CDR3 is TGTGCCAGCAGTTACTCAGGGGGCGGTGGCTATGGCTACACCTTC.

The V call is TRBV4-2, the J call TRBJ2-2, with TRBD2 matching 11 bases. This CDR3 has 21 amino acids. The germline gives CDR1 LGHNA, CDR2 YNFKEQ. The ends lost 3 bases at V and 6 bases at J; junction bases unmatched: 21. CDR3: CASSQIPGQGSTSGSAGELFF. As DNA, the CDR3 is TGTGCCAGCAGCCAGATCCCGGGACAGGGCTCAACTAGCGGGAGCGCCGGGGAGCTGTTTTTT.